The entry that follows covers one T cell receptor (beta chain) sequence. TCRdb analysed the 5' RACE reads with MiXCR anew, one entry per CDR3 protein. The repertoire has a few hundred thousand distinct CDR3 sequences, 15% to 20% of them found once; the top ten carry about 23%. This specimen comes from a study of T-cell memory formation after mild COVID-19. The CDR3 contains 13 residues. Germline V CDR1 and CDR2: LGHNA, YSLEER. Trimming removed 0 bases from V and 2 bases from J, with 3 bases in between. The source material was PBMCs or a T cell subset sorted from them (not recorded which). V gene TRBV4-3 combines with J gene TRBJ2-3; D not resolved. The source is a man younger than 30 who had mild COVID-19 (a few samples of this study predate the infection). Cell type and time point are not known. The CDR3 DNA is TGCGCCAGCAGCCAAGATGACACAGATACGCAGTATTTT. Its protein product is CASSQDDTDTQYF.